The 13 T cell receptor beta chains presented below share a single source sample, sequenced in a study of T cell responses to AZD1222 COVID-19 vaccine. Repertoires were generated with immunoSEQ multiplex PCR, while TCRdb's copy carries only in-frame clones and drops some. The sample carries about 120,000 clones, 88% recorded once. The material was peripheral blood, obtained on day 0 of AZD1222 vaccination. The receptors shown here come from an adult in good health.

The CDR3, as DNA: TGTGCCAGTAGTATGCTGGGTGGGAGAAAACTGTTTTTT. The encoded protein is CASSMLGGRKLFF. J is TRBJ1-4 and V is TRBV19, with D unresolved. Germline V gene data show CDR1 as LNHDA and CDR2 as SQIVND (reference sequence). Trimming cost V 3 bases and J 10 bases, with 12 bases left between them. CDR3 length: 13 residues.

CDR3 loop: CASSKRTGSSYNSPLHF. The CDR3 DNA is TGTGCCAGCAGCAAACGGACAGGGAGCTCCTATAATTCACCCCTCCACTTT. This chain links TRBV21-1 with TRBJ1-6; no DNA check was done on the table's D call, TRBD1. TRBV21-1 is marked as a pseudogene. The CDR3 contains 17 residues.

The chain employs TRBV9 and TRBJ1-3; the D gene is possibly TRBD1 (6 bases). The CDR3 sequence is 16 residues long. V lost 2 bases, J lost 1 base, and 13 bases lay in between. Germline V CDR1 and CDR2: SGDLS, YYNGEE. CDR3 nucleotide sequence: TGTGCCAGCAGCGTTGCGACAGGCGAATCTGGAAACACCATATATTTT. Encoded protein: CASSVATGESGNTIYF.

This chain links TRBV20-1 with TRBJ1-2; D call uncertain. Germline V gives CDR1 DFQATT, CDR2 SNEGSKA (reference sequence). The CDR3 has 11 residues. Trimming removed 0 bases at V and 7 bases at J, with 6 bases between. As DNA, the CDR3 is TGCAGTGCTAGAGATCCGACTGGCTACACCTTC. Translation gives CSARDPTGYTF.

The V gene is TRBV6-5, the J gene TRBJ2-1, with TRBD2 matching over 8 bases. This CDR3 is built from 14 residues. CDR1 MNHEY and CDR2 SVGAGI come from the germline V gene. The junction had 3 bases not matched to a gene; V was cut back by 6 bases and J by 2 bases. Here the CDR3 reads CASRGGLAYNEQFF. As DNA, the CDR3 is TGTGCCAGCAGGGGGGGACTAGCCTACAATGAGCAGTTCTTC.

The V call is TRBV14, the J call TRBJ1-1; D is unclear. V gave up 0 bases and J gave up 3 bases, with 17 bases separating them. CDR3 length: 17 residues. Germline V gene lookup returns CDR1 SGHDN and CDR2 FVKESK. The CDR3 DNA reads TGTGCCAGCAGCCAAGAAAGGTACAGCACCCCCGACACTGAAGCTTTCTTT. This translates into CASSQERYSTPDTEAFF.

The chain combines TRBV15 with TRBJ1-2; no reliable D call. The CDR3 has 14 residues. Deletions cut 0 bases from V and 5 bases from J, with 10 bases between. CDR1 and CDR2 (germline): LNHNV, YYDKDF (reference sequence). In DNA form, the CDR3 reads TGTGCCACCAGCAGAGACCGGGCGGGTTATGGCTACACCTTC. This codes for CATSRDRAGYGYTF.

This clone was observed a handful of times. The DNA of the CDR3 is TGTGCCAGCCTCCGGTTAGGTGGGGGGCACAATGAGCAGTTCTTC. This encodes CASLRLGGGHNEQFF. The rearrangement uses TRBV6-5 and TRBJ2-1; D is perhaps TRBD1 or TRBD2 (6 bases each). The CDR3 consists of 15 residues. Germline V gene sequence: CDR1 MNHEY, CDR2 SVGAGI. Trimming removed 8 bases at V and 5 bases at J, with 19 bases between.

In this sample, this clone turned up a few times. The chain uses TRBV3-1 (or the pseudogene TRBV3-2) and TRBJ1-2; no definite D call. V lost 0 bases to trimming and J lost 5 bases, with 10 bases between them. Germline V lookup: CDR1 LGHDT, CDR2 YNNKEL (reference sequence). The CDR3 is made up of 14 amino acids. The CDR3 DNA reads as TGTGCCAGCAGCCAAGATGCAGTCCTTTATGGCTACACCTTC. Translating it yields CASSQDAVLYGYTF.

Comment on this clone: This may stem from a read error, because a much larger clone lies one nucleotide away. The CDR3: CASSFQETQYF. CDR3 nucleotide sequence: TGTGCCAGCAGTTTCCAAGAGACCCAGTACTTC. The rearrangement uses TRBV28 and TRBJ2-5; D is ambiguous. V gave up 3 bases and J gave up 1 base, with 0 bases separating them. CDR3 length: 11 amino acids. CDR1 MDHEN and CDR2 SYDVKM come from the germline V gene.

This chain links TRBV2 with TRBJ1-3; 8 bases line up with TRBD1. V was clipped by 6 bases and J by 4 bases; unmatched bases: 8. CDR3 size: 15 residues. Germline loops: CDR1 SNHLY, CDR2 FYNNEI. For the CDR3, the DNA is TGTGCCAGCAGCGCCCGACAGGGGCAAGGAAACACCATATATTTT. Its protein product is CASSARQGQGNTIYF.

This clone was counted ten times or more. The chain combines TRBV6-5 with TRBJ1-2; 8 bases fit TRBD1. Trimming removed 4 bases from V and 3 bases from J; junction bases left unmatched: 7. The CDR3 is 15 amino acids. Germline values: CDR1 MNHEY, CDR2 SVGAGI. The CDR3, as DNA: TGTGCCAGCAGTTCACAGGGGGGAGCTTACTATGGCTACACCTTC. Its translation is CASSSQGGAYYGYTF.

The chain joins TRBV11-3 to TRBJ2-1; weak D call: TRBD2 (6 bases). Trimming left V 2 bases short and J 0 bases short, with 17 bases between. Germline CDR1 is SGHNT and CDR2 is YENEEA. CDR3 length: 18 residues. The CDR3 DNA follows: TGTGCCAGCAGCTTAAGATCCCGCGGGGTCTCCTCCTACAATGAGCAGTTCTTC. Amino acids: CASSLRSRGVSSYNEQFF.